The 31 T cell receptor beta chains presented below share a single source sample, sequenced in a study of siplizumab effects on memory and regulatory T cells (dated by TCRdb to between 2018 and 2021). Library preparation used the immunoSEQ multiplex PCR assay. Not all clones reach the TCRdb copy of this immuneACCESS table, which keeps in-frame sequences only. Checked studies attribute under half of the gap to unresolved V genes and leave the rest unexplained. A total of 100,000 or so clones appear in this sample, roughly 94% of them only once. The leading ten clones occupy about 1.5% of the sample. Sample: non-Treg CD4+ T cells sorted from blood. The sample's cell subset or site label, decoded: FACS-sorted unstimulated CD4+ non-regulatory T cells. The receptors shown here come from a human donor in good health.

The chain couples TRBV6-1 to TRBJ1-3; no clear D. The germline V and J ends were trimmed by 2 bases and 1 base, with 6 bases remaining between them. The germline V gene has CDR1 MNHNS and CDR2 SASEGT. The CDR3 has 14 amino acids. The CDR3 region is CASSERWSGNTIYF. The CDR3 DNA follows: TGTGCCAGCAGTGAACGGTGGTCTGGAAACACCATATATTTT.

The genes are TRBV28 and TRBJ2-3; tentatively, D is TRBD1 or TRBD2 (5 bases each). Between the trimmed V and J ends, which lost 11 bases and 6 bases, there was a span of 18 bases. The CDR3 totals 13 residues. The germline gives CDR1 MDHEN, CDR2 SYDVKM. Written as DNA, the CDR3 is TGTGCCGGGGCTGGACTGCCCACGGATACGCAGTATTTT. Protein sequence: CAGAGLPTDTQYF.

V usage is TRBV13 and J usage is TRBJ2-7; D might be TRBD1 (5 bases). This CDR3 spans 15 amino acids. The V gene lost 2 bases and the J gene lost 1 base, with 12 bases spanning the gap. Germline loops: CDR1 PRHDT, CDR2 FYEKMQ (reference sequence). The chain's CDR3 is CASSLRKGMSYEQYF. CDR3 DNA: TGTGCCAGCAGCTTAAGGAAGGGGATGTCCTACGAGCAGTACTTC.

The CDR3 protein is CASSQAGRGGLAAYEQYF. For the CDR3, the DNA is TGTGCCAGCAGCCAAGCGGGGAGGGGTGGACTAGCGGCCTACGAGCAGTACTTC. The V and J genes are TRBV14 and TRBJ2-7; 10 bases match TRBD2. The CDR3 sequence is 18 residues long. V lost 1 base, J lost 2 bases, and 11 bases stayed unmatched. The germline V gene encodes CDR1 SGHDN and CDR2 FVKESK.

This chain joins TRBV28 and TRBJ1-4, with D unclear. V shed 0 bases and J shed 8 bases, with 1 base lying between them. The length of the CDR3 is 11 residues. Germline CDR1 reads MDHEN; CDR2 reads SYDVKM. DNA for the CDR3: TGTGCCAGCAGTTTATGGGAAAAACTGTTTTTT. Its protein product is CASSLWEKLFF.

V is TRBV5-6 and J is TRBJ1-2; weak D call: TRBD1 (5 bases). The germline gives CDR1 SGHDT, CDR2 YYEEEE. The V end lost 5 bases, the J end lost 4 bases, and 18 bases lay between the germline ends. This CDR3 comprises 15 residues. The CDR3 sequence: CASRPTAQYFYGYTF. CDR3 bases: TGTGCCAGCAGACCGACAGCCCAATACTTCTATGGCTACACCTTC.

A single count supports this clone. The V call is TRBV5-1, the J call TRBJ2-5; D is ambiguous. The length of the CDR3 is 14 residues. In germline, CDR1 is SGHRS, CDR2 YFSETQ. V lost 4 bases, J lost 1 base, and 11 bases lay in between. CDR3 sequence: CASSLSSPQETQYF. CDR3 coding DNA: TGCGCCAGCAGCCTTTCCTCCCCCCAAGAGACCCAGTACTTC.

V usage is TRBV5-6 and J usage is TRBJ1-1; 7 nucleotides align to TRBD1. CDR1 and CDR2 (germline): SGHDT, YYEEEE. The CDR3 loop spans 16 amino acids. Trimming removed 3 bases from V and 5 bases from J; junction bases left unmatched: 13. The CDR3 DNA is TGTGCCAGCAGCTGGGAACCTACAGGGGTGGATACTGAAGCTTTCTTT. This sequence encodes CASSWEPTGVDTEAFF.

The chain couples TRBV2 to TRBJ2-3; D not resolved. The CDR3 length is 14 residues. Trimming left V 2 bases short and J 6 bases short, with 12 bases between. Germline CDR1 reads SNHLY; CDR2 reads FYNNEI. The CDR3 spells CASSEKQSWDTQYF. The CDR3, as DNA: TGTGCCAGCAGTGAAAAACAGTCTTGGGATACGCAGTATTTT. Together with reference TRBV2 and TRBJ2-3, the CDR3 gives the full variable domain: EPEVTQTPSHQVTQMGQEVILRCVPISNHLYFYWYRQILGQKVEFLVSFYNNEISEKSEIFDDQFSVERPDGSNFTLKIRSTKLEDSAMYFCASSEKQSWDTQYFGPGTRLTVL.

The chain carries TRBV10-1 and TRBJ2-7; perhaps TRBD1 as D (6 bases). The V end lost 0 bases, the J end lost 3 bases, and 15 bases lay between the germline ends. Germline assignment: CDR1 WNHNN and CDR2 SYGVQD (reference sequence). The CDR3 has 16 residues. CDR3 amino acids: CASSESGHEEDYEQYF. The CDR3 DNA reads TGCGCCAGCAGTGAGTCGGGACACGAGGAGGACTACGAGCAGTACTTC.

The gene calls are TRBV5-6 and TRBJ2-3; 9 bases are a match to TRBD1. From germline, CDR1 is SGHDT and CDR2 YYEEEE. V trimming: 2 bases; J trimming: 1 base; junction bases outside the gene matches: 5. The CDR3 loop spans 16 amino acids. In DNA form, the CDR3 reads TGTGCCAGCAGCTTACGGGGACAGGGCGGCACAGATACGCAGTATTTT. It codes for CASSLRGQGGTDTQYF.

The rearrangement uses TRBV2 and TRBJ1-1, with D maybe TRBD1 (5 bases). Germline CDR1 and CDR2: SNHLY and FYNNEI. The CDR3 consists of 13 residues. The V end lost 4 bases, the J end lost 1 base, and 7 bases lay between the germline ends. In nucleotides, the CDR3 is TGTGCCAGCAGTGGTGACAGGAACACTGAAGCTTTCTTT. Protein: CASSGDRNTEAFF. The full variable domain, with the rest looked up from reference TRBV2 and TRBJ1-1, is EPEVTQTPSHQVTQMGQEVILRCVPISNHLYFYWYRQILGQKVEFLVSFYNNEISEKSEIFDDQFSVERPDGSNFTLKIRSTKLEDSAMYFCASSGDRNTEAFFGQGTRLTVV.

The gene calls are TRBV30 and TRBJ2-1; 7 nucleotides match TRBD2. Germline assignment: CDR1 GTSNPN and CDR2 SVGIG (reference sequence). V lost 4 bases, J lost 3 bases, and 6 bases stayed unmatched. This CDR3 is built from 14 residues. CDR3 nucleotide sequence: TGTGCCTGGAAACCGGGACTAAACTACAATGAGCAGTTCTTC. Amino acid sequence: CAWKPGLNYNEQFF.

The chain carries TRBV19 and TRBJ2-3; 8 bases are shared with TRBD2. CDR1 LNHDA and CDR2 SQIVND come from the germline V gene (reference sequence). The CDR3 totals 16 residues. The V segment lost 3 bases and the J segment 6 bases; nucleotides outside the gene matches: 11. The CDR3 protein is CASSIRLASASDTQYF. The CDR3 DNA follows: TGTGCCAGTAGTATCAGACTAGCGTCTGCTTCTGATACGCAGTATTTT.

J is TRBJ1-1 and V is TRBV19; D is perhaps TRBD1 (5 bases). This CDR3 is built from 14 residues. Germline V gives CDR1 LNHDA, CDR2 SQIVND (reference sequence). Trimming removed 5 bases from V and 4 bases from J, with 14 bases in between. The CDR3 DNA is TGTGCCAGTAGTCTGACTGTTGGGGGCACTGAAGCTTTCTTT. Protein sequence: CASSLTVGGTEAFF.

The chain combines TRBV7-9 with TRBJ1-1, with TRBD1 matching 7 bases. The CDR3 is 15 amino acids. CDR1 is SEHNR, CDR2 FQNEAQ, per germline (reference sequence). The V and J ends lost 1 base and 0 bases, in that order; junction bases with no gene match: 2. CDR3 nucleotide sequence: TGTGCCAGCAGCTTAGAGGGGGCTTTGAACACTGAAGCTTTCTTT. The encoded protein is CASSLEGALNTEAFF.

The genes are TRBV29-1 and TRBJ1-2, with a tentative D call TRBD1 (5 bases). Germline CDR1 is SQVTM and CDR2 is ANQGSEA. This CDR3 has 14 amino acids. This chain's CDR3 is CAWASGPSNYGYTF. In DNA, the CDR3 is TGCGCTTGGGCCTCAGGGCCGTCAAACTATGGCTACACCTTC.

Only one count was recorded for this clone. The chain joins TRBV7-9 to TRBJ1-4; TRBD1 agrees at 9 bases. CDR1 SEHNR and CDR2 FQNEAQ come from the germline V gene (reference sequence). Trimming removed 5 bases from V and 8 bases from J; junction bases left unmatched: 15. This CDR3 region has 17 residues. This CDR3 reads CASSTSGTGLNGEKLFF. DNA for the CDR3: TGTGCCAGCAGCACCTCCGGGACAGGGTTAAACGGCGAAAAACTGTTTTTT.

The chain carries TRBV5-1 and TRBJ2-2; 10 bases match TRBD2. V was clipped by 4 bases and J by 1 base; unmatched bases: 10. This CDR3 has 18 residues. The germline CDR1 and CDR2 sequences are SGHRS and YFSETQ. The CDR3 reads CASSALVSSGGNTGELFF. Written as DNA, the CDR3 is TGCGCCAGCAGCGCCTTGGTCTCTAGCGGGGGGAACACCGGGGAGCTGTTTTTT.

This clone was recorded once. The V and J genes are TRBV4-1 and TRBJ1-1; D call uncertain. The CDR3 runs 14 residues. The ends were cut back, 1 base at V and 0 bases at J, with 6 bases in the middle. Germline values: CDR1 MGHRA, CDR2 YSYEKL. DNA of the CDR3: TGCGCCAGCAGCCAAGGACTGGTGAACACTGAAGCTTTCTTT. Amino acids: CASSQGLVNTEAFF.

The chain combines TRBV5-1 with TRBJ2-7; tentative D call: TRBD1 (7 bases). The CDR3 has 13 residues. V lost 5 bases and J lost 6, with 15 bases in between. Germline-derived CDR1 and CDR2 are SGHRS and YFSETQ. Here the CDR3 reads CASSLAQGGEQYF. For the CDR3, the DNA is TGCGCCAGCAGTCTTGCTCAGGGGGGCGAGCAGTACTTC.

The V and J genes are TRBV5-6 and TRBJ2-7; D call uncertain. V lost 0 bases to trimming and J lost 2 bases, with 9 bases between them. The V gene's germline CDR1 is SGHDT and CDR2 YYEEEE. The CDR3 runs 14 residues. CDR3 sequence (DNA): TGTGCCAGCAGCTTGGTTGTGGAAACCTACGAGCAGTACTTC. Translation gives CASSLVVETYEQYF.

This clone was seen only once. The V and J genes are TRBV27 and TRBJ2-7; D not resolved. Trimming removed 7 bases at V and 2 bases at J, with 15 bases between. This CDR3 is 14 amino acids long. The germline V gene encodes CDR1 MNHEY and CDR2 SMNVEV (reference sequence). CDR3 in amino acids: CASTSLSSPYEQYF. In DNA, the CDR3 is TGTGCCAGCACGTCTTTATCAAGCCCCTACGAGCAGTACTTC.

The genes are TRBV18 and TRBJ2-7; perhaps TRBD1 as D (5 bases). V lost 4 bases and J 5 bases, leaving 15 bases between the germline ends. The CDR3 consists of 14 residues. Germline V lookup: CDR1 KGHSH, CDR2 LQKENI. CDR3 residues: CASSLDRVRHEQYF. The CDR3 DNA reads as TGTGCCAGCTCACTCGACAGAGTTCGCCACGAGCAGTACTTC.

V gene TRBV5-4 combines with J gene TRBJ2-3, with TRBD1 matching 9 bases. The junction had 2 bases not matched to a gene; V was cut back by 1 base and J by 5 bases. The CDR3 consists of 14 residues. Germline V lookup: CDR1 SGHNT, CDR2 YYREEE (reference sequence). CDR3: CASSLRGQGDTQYF. The CDR3 bases are TGTGCCAGCAGCTTGAGGGGACAGGGAGATACGCAGTATTTT.

J is TRBJ2-1 and V is TRBV7-7; D is uncertain. With 2 bases removed from V and 0 bases from J, the gap between germline ends came to 14 bases. CDR1 is SSHAT and CDR2 is FNYEAQ in the germline V gene (reference sequence). The CDR3 extends over 17 amino acids. CDR3 bases: TGTGCCAGCAGCTTAAGAGGTGGGCGTCCCTCCTACAATGAGCAGTTCTTC. This gives the protein CASSLRGGRPSYNEQFF.

The V call is TRBV7-2, the J call TRBJ2-7, with a tentative D call TRBD2 (5 bases). Germline assignment: CDR1 SGHTA and CDR2 FQGNSA. V was trimmed by 2 bases and J by 4 bases, leaving 6 bases between them. The CDR3 loop spans 12 amino acids. Here the CDR3 DNA reads TGTGCCAGCAGCTTACGGGGTTACGAGCAGTACTTC. Protein: CASSLRGYEQYF.

This clone was observed once. The chain is built from TRBV5-1 and TRBJ1-1; 8 nucleotides agree with TRBD1. Germline CDR1 reads SGHRS; CDR2 reads YFSETQ. CDR3 length: 16 amino acids. V dropped 0 bases and J dropped 5; count of bases not matched to a gene: 9. CDR3 region: CASSLGTGNIGTEAFF. The CDR3 region has the DNA TGCGCCAGCAGCTTGGGGACAGGGAATATAGGAACTGAAGCTTTCTTT.

J is TRBJ2-7 and V is TRBV19, with D uncertain. Per germline, CDR1 LNHDA and CDR2 SQIVND (reference sequence). Trimming took off 3 bases at V and 0 bases at J, with 9 bases between the two ends. This CDR3 is 14 amino acids long. As DNA, the CDR3 is TGTGCCAGTAGTATGTCCCCGGGCTCCTACGAGCAGTACTTC. Residues: CASSMSPGSYEQYF. Using reference TRBV19 and TRBJ2-7 for the parts outside the CDR3, the full variable domain is DGGITQSPKYLFRKEGQNVTLSCEQNLNHDAMYWYRQDPGQGLRLIYYSQIVNDFQKGDIAEGYSVSREKKESFPLTVTSAQKNPTAFYLCASSMSPGSYEQYFGPGTRLTVT.

The chain has TRBV5-1 and TRBJ2-1, with D perhaps TRBD1 (6 bases). CDR1 and CDR2 (germline): SGHRS, YFSETQ. Trimming removed 3 bases at V and 10 bases at J, with 20 bases between. This CDR3 is built from 15 residues. CDR3 residues: CASSYPGQYNPEQFF. In DNA, the CDR3 is TGCGCCAGCAGCTACCCCGGACAGTACAACCCGGAGCAGTTCTTC.

This chain connects TRBV2 to TRBJ2-3; 7 bases match TRBD1. This CDR3 has 13 residues. Germline-derived CDR1 and CDR2 are SNHLY and FYNNEI. V was clipped by 6 bases and J by 6 bases; unmatched bases: 6. The CDR3 protein is CASRAGGTDTQYF. In DNA form, the CDR3 reads TGTGCCAGCAGAGCAGGGGGAACGGATACGCAGTATTTT.